These 15 T cell receptor beta chains originate from one sample sequenced in a study of blood T cell repertoires in COVID-19. Repertoires were generated with immunoSEQ multiplex PCR, while TCRdb's copy carries only in-frame clones and drops some. The sample yields 300,000 to 350,000 clones, roughly nine tenths seen once. The specimen sequenced was PBMCs or T cells enriched from blood (not recorded which). These receptors were obtained from a woman between 25 and 40 years old who had been exposed to COVID-19.

This rearrangement joins TRBV28 to TRBJ2-5; D is unclear. V was shortened by 3 bases and J by 5 bases, with 4 bases between the two germline ends. The CDR3 has 11 residues. Per the germline V gene, CDR1 is MDHEN and CDR2 is SYDVKM. The CDR3 DNA sequence: TGTGCCAGCAGTTTTGAGGAGACCCAGTACTTC. It encodes CASSFEETQYF.

This clone was seen only a few times. The chain has TRBV18 and TRBJ1-4; D is undetermined. The germline V and J ends were trimmed by 6 bases and 3 bases, with 14 bases remaining between them. Germline V CDR1 and CDR2: KGHSH, LQKENI. This CDR3 comprises 15 residues. CDR3 sequence: CASSLTQQANEKLFF. In nucleotides, the CDR3 is TGTGCCAGCTCCCTCACACAGCAGGCTAATGAAAAACTGTTTTTT.

The rearrangement links TRBV9 to TRBJ2-3; weak D call: TRBD2 (7 bases). CDR3 length: 13 residues. From germline, CDR1 is SGDLS and CDR2 YYNGEE. Trimming pared 2 bases from V and 6 bases from J, leaving 10 bases between. The CDR3 loop reads CASSVWGGDTQYF. CDR3 sequence (DNA): TGTGCCAGCAGCGTGTGGGGGGGCGATACGCAGTATTTT.

This clone occurred once. The chain links TRBV5-5 to TRBJ2-7; D possibly corresponds to TRBD2 (8 bases). V was clipped by 3 bases and J by 3 bases, with 16 bases between them. The CDR3 length is 15 residues. The germline gives CDR1 SGHKS, CDR2 YYEKEE (reference sequence). Here the CDR3 DNA reads TGTGCCAGCAGCTCGGGAGGGACAGTTATCTACGAGCAGTACTTC. Translation gives CASSSGGTVIYEQYF.

The V gene is TRBV7-8, the J gene TRBJ1-2, with TRBD1 identical over 7 bases. Germline V lookup: CDR1 SGHVS, CDR2 FQNEAQ. The ends lost 5 bases at V and 3 bases at J; junction bases unmatched: 24. This CDR3 is built from 20 residues. CDR3 sequence (DNA): TGTGCCAGCAGCCCTCATCGTTTTGCGACAGGGAACCAACGGGACTATGGCTACACCTTC. Its translation: CASSPHRFATGNQRDYGYTF.

V usage is TRBV4-1 and J usage is TRBJ1-5, with D unclear. Germline V CDR1 and CDR2: MGHRA, YSYEKL. V was clipped by 0 bases and J by 4 bases, with 16 bases between them. This CDR3 comprises 17 residues. The DNA for the CDR3 is TGCGCCAGCAGCCAAGATAGAGGAGGGAAGTGGAATCAGCCCCAGCATTTT. Translating it yields CASSQDRGGKWNQPQHF.

The chain couples TRBV5-4 to TRBJ2-7, with TRBD1 matching 9 bases. After removal of 0 bases from V and 7 bases from J, the junction contained 2 bases not matched to a gene. The CDR3 sequence is 13 residues long. Germline CDR1 SGHNT, CDR2 YYREEE (reference sequence). In nucleotides, the CDR3 is TGTGCCAGCAGCTTGGACAGGGGGCGTGAGCAGTACTTC. Amino acids: CASSLDRGREQYF.

This chain uses TRBV5-1 with TRBJ1-4, with unresolved D. The CDR3 is 14 residues long. Germline V gives CDR1 SGHRS, CDR2 YFSETQ. V was clipped by 0 bases and J by 3 bases, with 6 bases between them. The DNA for the CDR3 is TGCGCCAGCAGCTTGGCCCAGGCTAATGAAAAACTGTTTTTT. Protein product: CASSLAQANEKLFF.

The rearrangement uses TRBV7-9 and TRBJ1-5; 7 bases agree with TRBD1. The V and J ends lost 4 bases and 2 bases, in that order; junction bases with no gene match: 5. Per germline, CDR1 SEHNR and CDR2 FQNEAQ (reference sequence). CDR3 size: 15 residues. Here the CDR3 DNA reads TGTGCCAGCAGCTCCCTTGGACAGGGCAATCAGCCCCAGCATTTT. It specifies CASSSLGQGNQPQHF.

CDR3 protein: CASRYGAASNSGNTIYF. The CDR3 bases are TGTGCCAGCAGGTATGGGGCGGCTTCCAACTCTGGAAACACCATATATTTT. The chain carries TRBV2 and TRBJ1-3, with a weak D call TRBD1 (5 bases). Germline V gives CDR1 SNHLY, CDR2 FYNNEI. The ends were cut back, 6 bases at V and 0 bases at J, with 18 bases in the middle. The CDR3 has 17 amino acids. The complete variable domain, with remaining parts taken from reference TRBV2 and TRBJ1-3, reads EPEVTQTPSHQVTQMGQEVILRCVPISNHLYFYWYRQILGQKVEFLVSFYNNEISEKSEIFDDQFSVERPDGSNFTLKIRSTKLEDSAMYFCASRYGAASNSGNTIYFGEGSWLTVV.

J is TRBJ1-2 and V is TRBV7-9, with D perhaps TRBD1 (5 bases). The CDR3 contains 16 residues. Trimming took off 5 bases at V and 7 bases at J, with 23 bases between the two ends. From germline, CDR1 is SEHNR and CDR2 FQNEAQ (reference sequence). The CDR3 DNA is TGTGCCAGCAGCCCTCCCATTGGGGGAGGATACCGTGGCTACACCTTC. Translation gives CASSPPIGGGYRGYTF.

This clone was seen a handful of times. The V call is TRBV14, the J call TRBJ2-5, with D hard to call. This CDR3 is 12 amino acids long. Trimming cost V 3 bases and J 4 bases, with 6 bases left between them. CDR1 and CDR2 from the germline V gene are SGHDN and FVKESK. The CDR3 DNA reads as TGTGCCAGCAGCCAGAATAGAGAGACCCAGTACTTC. Its translation: CASSQNRETQYF.

CDR3 protein: CASSSGTSGPDTQYF. The CDR3 nucleotides read TGTGCCAGCAGTTCCGGGACTAGCGGACCAGATACGCAGTATTTT. J is TRBJ2-3 and V is TRBV6-2 or TRBV6-3, with TRBD2 matching 11 bases. CDR3 size: 15 residues. The junction had 4 bases not matched to a gene; V was cut back by 4 bases and J by 4 bases. CDR1 is MNHEY and CDR2 is SVGEGT in the germline V gene.

This chain joins TRBV19 and TRBJ2-5, with D possibly TRBD2 on 6 matching bases. V was shortened by 5 bases and J by 5 bases, with 12 bases between the two germline ends. Germline CDR1 is LNHDA and CDR2 is SQIVND (reference sequence). CDR3 length equals 13 residues. In DNA, the CDR3 is TGTGCCAGTAGTGCGACTAGTTATGAGACCCAGTACTTC. It codes for CASSATSYETQYF. Variable domain in full (rest from reference TRBV19 and TRBJ2-5): DGGITQSPKYLFRKEGQNVTLSCEQNLNHDAMYWYRQDPGQGLRLIYYSQIVNDFQKGDIAEGYSVSREKKESFPLTVTSAQKNPTAFYLCASSATSYETQYFGPGTRLLVL.

V and J are TRBV30 and TRBJ2-6; the D gene is possibly TRBD1 (5 bases). CDR1 is GTSNPN, CDR2 SVGIG, per germline (reference sequence). The CDR3 runs 14 residues. V dropped 5 bases and J dropped 2 bases, with 10 bases sitting between them. The CDR3 bases are TGTGCCTGGCCTGCAGGGACTGGGGCCAACGTCCTGACTTTC. Its protein product is CAWPAGTGANVLTF. Using reference TRBV30 and TRBJ2-6 for the parts outside the CDR3, the full variable domain is SQTIHQWPATLVQPVGSPLSLECTVEGTSNPNLYWYRQAAGRGLQLLFYSVGIGQISSEVPQNLSASRPQDRQFILSSKKLLLSDSGFYLCAWPAGTGANVLTFGAGSRLTVL.